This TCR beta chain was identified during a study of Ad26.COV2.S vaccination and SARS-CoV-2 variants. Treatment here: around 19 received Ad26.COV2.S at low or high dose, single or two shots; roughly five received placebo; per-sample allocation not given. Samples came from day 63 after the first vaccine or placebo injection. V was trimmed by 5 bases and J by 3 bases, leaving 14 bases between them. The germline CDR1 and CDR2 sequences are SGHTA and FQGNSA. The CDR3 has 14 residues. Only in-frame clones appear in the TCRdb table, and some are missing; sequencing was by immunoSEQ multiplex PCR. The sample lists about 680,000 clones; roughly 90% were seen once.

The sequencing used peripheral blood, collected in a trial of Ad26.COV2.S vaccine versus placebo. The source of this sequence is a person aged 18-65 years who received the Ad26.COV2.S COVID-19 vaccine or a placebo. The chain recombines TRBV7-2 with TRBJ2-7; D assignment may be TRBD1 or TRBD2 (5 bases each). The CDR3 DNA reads TGTGCCAGCAGCACTGCCGGGACCTACTACGAGCAGTACTTC. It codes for CASSTAGTYYEQYF.